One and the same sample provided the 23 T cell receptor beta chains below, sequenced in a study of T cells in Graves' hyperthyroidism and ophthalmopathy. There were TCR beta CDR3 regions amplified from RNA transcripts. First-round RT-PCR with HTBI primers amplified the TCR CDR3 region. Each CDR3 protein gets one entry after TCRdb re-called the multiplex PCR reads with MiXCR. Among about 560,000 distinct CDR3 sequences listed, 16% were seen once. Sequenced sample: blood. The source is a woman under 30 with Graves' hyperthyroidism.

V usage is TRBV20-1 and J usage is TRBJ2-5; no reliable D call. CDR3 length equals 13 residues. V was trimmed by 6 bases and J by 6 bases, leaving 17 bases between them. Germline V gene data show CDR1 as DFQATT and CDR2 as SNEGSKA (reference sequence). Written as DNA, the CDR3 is TGCAGTGCAAAGAGGACGGATTTAAAGACCCAGTACTTC. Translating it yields CSAKRTDLKTQYF.

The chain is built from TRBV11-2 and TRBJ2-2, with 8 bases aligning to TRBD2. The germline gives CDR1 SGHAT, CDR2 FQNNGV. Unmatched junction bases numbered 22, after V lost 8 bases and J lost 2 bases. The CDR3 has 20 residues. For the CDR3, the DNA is TGTGCCAGCTCTGAAAGGGGATCACTAGCGGAGAGGGGCAACACCGGGGAGCTGTTTTTT. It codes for CASSERGSLAERGNTGELFF.

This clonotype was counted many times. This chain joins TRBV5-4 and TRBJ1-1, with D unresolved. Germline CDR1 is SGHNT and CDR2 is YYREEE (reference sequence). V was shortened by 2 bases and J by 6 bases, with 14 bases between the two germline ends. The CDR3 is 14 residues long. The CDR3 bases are TGTGCCAGCAGCTTTGGAGGGCCCGGACCTGAAGCTTTCTTT. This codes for CASSFGGPGPEAFF. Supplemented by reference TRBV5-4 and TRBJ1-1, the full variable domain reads ETGVTQSPTHLIKTRGQQVTLRCSSQSGHNTVSWYQQALGQGPQFIFQYYREEENGRGNFPPRFSGLQFPNYSSELNVNALELDDSALYLCASSFGGPGPEAFFGQGTRLTVV.

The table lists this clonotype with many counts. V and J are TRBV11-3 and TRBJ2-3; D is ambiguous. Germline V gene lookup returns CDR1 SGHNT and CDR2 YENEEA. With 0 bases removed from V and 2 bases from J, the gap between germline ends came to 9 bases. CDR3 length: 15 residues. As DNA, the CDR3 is TGTGCCAGCAGCTTAGAGATGGGGTACACAGATACGCAGTATTTT. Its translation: CASSLEMGYTDTQYF.

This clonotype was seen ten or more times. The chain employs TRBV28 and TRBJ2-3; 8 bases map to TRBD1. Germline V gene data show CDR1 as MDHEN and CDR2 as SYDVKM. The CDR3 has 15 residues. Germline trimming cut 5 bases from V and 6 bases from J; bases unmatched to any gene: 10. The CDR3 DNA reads TGTGCCAGCAGTACCACCGGGACAGGAAGGGATACGCAGTATTTT. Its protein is CASSTTGTGRDTQYF.

The CDR3 protein is CASRDHRARDEQYF. In nucleotides, the CDR3 is TGTGCCAGCAGAGATCACAGGGCGAGGGACGAGCAGTACTTC. The V call is TRBV6-2 or TRBV6-3, the J call TRBJ2-7, with a tentative D call TRBD1 (6 bases). The CDR3 consists of 14 residues. Germline V gene sequence: CDR1 MNHEY, CDR2 SVGEGT. Trimming took off 6 bases at V and 5 bases at J, with 17 bases between the two ends.

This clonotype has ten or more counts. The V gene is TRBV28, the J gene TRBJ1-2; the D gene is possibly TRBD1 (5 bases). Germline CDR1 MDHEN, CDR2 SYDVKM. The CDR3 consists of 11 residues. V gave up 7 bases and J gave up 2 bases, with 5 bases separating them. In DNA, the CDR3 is TGTGCCAGCACAGGGAACTATGGCTACACCTTC. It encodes CASTGNYGYTF.

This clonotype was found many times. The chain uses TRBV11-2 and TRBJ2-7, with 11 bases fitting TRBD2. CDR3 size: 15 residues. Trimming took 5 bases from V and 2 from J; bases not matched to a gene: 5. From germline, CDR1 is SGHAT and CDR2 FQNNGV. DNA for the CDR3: TGTGCCAGCAGCAGTAGCGGGGGGGCCGCCTACGAGCAGTACTTC. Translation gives CASSSSGGAAYEQYF.

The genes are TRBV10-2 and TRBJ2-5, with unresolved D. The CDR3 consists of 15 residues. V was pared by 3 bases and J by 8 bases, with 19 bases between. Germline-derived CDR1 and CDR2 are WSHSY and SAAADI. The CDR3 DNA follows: TGCGCCAGCAGTGACTTCCCCGACCGGTGGGGTACCCAGTACTTC. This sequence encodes CASSDFPDRWGTQYF.

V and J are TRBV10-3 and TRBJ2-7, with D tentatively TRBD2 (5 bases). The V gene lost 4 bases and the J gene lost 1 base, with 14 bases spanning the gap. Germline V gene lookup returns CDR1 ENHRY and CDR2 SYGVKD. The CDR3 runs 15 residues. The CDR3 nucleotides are TGTGCCATCAGTGGTGGTCTAGCTGAGTCCTACGAGCAGTACTTC. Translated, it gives CAISGGLAESYEQYF.

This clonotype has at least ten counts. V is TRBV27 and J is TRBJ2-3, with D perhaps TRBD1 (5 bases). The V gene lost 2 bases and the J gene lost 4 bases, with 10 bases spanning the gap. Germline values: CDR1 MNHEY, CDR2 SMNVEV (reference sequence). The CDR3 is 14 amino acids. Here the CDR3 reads CASSLSQGADTQYF. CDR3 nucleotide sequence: TGTGCCAGCAGTTTAAGCCAGGGCGCAGATACGCAGTATTTT.

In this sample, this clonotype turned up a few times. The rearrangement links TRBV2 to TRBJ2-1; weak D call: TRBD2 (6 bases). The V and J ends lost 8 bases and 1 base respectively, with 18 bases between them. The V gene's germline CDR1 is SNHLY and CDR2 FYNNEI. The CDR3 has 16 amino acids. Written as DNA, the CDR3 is TGTGCCAGCGAAAGGGTACTAGCCCGATCCTACAATGAGCAGTTCTTC. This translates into CASERVLARSYNEQFF.

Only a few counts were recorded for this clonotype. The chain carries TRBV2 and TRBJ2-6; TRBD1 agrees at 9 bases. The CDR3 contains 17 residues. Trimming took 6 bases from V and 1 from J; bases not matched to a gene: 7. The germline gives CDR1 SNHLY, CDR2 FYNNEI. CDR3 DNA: TGTGCCAGCAGCAGGGGACAGGGTGATTCTGGGGCCAACGTCCTGACTTTC. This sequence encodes CASSRGQGDSGANVLTF.

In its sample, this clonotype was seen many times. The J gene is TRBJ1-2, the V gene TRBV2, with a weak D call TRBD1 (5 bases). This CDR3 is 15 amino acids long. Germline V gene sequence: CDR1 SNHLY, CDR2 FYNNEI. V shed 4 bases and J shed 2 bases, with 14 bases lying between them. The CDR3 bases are TGTGCCAGCAGTGGCATGGCAGGGCTAAACTATGGCTACACCTTC. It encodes CASSGMAGLNYGYTF.

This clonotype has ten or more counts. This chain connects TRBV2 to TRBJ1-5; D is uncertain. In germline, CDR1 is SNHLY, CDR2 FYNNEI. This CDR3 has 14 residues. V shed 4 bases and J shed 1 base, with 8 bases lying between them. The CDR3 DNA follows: TGTGCCAGCAGTGTAGAGGGAAGCAATCAGCCCCAGCATTTT. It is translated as CASSVEGSNQPQHF.

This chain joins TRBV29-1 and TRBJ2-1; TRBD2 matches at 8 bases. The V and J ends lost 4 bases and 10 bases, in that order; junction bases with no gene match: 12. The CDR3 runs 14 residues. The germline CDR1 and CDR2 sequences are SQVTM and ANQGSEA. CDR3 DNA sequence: TGCAGCGTTGTTAGGCTAGCCCCGGGGGGGGAGCAGTTCTTC. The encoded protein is CSVVRLAPGGEQFF.

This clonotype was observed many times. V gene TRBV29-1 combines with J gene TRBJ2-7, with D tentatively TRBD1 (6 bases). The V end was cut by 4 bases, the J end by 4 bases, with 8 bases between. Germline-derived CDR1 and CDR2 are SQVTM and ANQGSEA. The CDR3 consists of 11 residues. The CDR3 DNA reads TGCAGCGTTGGGACAGTTTACGAGCAGTACTTC. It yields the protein CSVGTVYEQYF.

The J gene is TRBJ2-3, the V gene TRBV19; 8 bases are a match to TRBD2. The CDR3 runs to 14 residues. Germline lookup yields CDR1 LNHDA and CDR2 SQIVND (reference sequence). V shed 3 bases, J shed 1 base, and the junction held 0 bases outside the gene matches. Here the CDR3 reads CASSMTSGTDTQYF. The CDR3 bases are TGTGCCAGTAGTATGACTAGCGGCACAGATACGCAGTATTTT.

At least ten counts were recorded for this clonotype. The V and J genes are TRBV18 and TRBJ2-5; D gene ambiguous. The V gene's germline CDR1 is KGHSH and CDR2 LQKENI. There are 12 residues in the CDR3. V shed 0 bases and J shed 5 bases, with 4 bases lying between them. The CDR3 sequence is CASSPPMETQYF. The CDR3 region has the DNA TGTGCCAGCTCACCACCGATGGAGACCCAGTACTTC.

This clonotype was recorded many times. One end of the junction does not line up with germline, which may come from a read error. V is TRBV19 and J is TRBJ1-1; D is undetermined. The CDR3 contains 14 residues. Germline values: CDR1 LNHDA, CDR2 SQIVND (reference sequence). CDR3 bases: TGTGCCAGTAGTGTAGACACAACGAACACTGAAGCTTTCTTT. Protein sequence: CASSVDTTNTEAFF.

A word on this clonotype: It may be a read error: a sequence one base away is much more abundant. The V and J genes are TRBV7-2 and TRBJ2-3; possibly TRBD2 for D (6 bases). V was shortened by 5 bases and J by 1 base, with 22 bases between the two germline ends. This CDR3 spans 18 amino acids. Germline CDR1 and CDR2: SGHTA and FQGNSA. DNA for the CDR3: TGTGCCAGCAGCCCTGGTTGGGTTAGCGGTAAAGGCACAGATACGCAGTATTTT. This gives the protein CASSPGWVSGKGTDTQYF.

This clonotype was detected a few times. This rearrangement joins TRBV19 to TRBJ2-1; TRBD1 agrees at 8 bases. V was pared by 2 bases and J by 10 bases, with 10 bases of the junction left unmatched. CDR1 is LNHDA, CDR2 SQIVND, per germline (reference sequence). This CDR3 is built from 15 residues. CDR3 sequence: CASSITGQGAHEQFF. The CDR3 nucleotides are TGTGCCAGTAGTATAACGGGCCAGGGGGCCCACGAGCAGTTCTTC.

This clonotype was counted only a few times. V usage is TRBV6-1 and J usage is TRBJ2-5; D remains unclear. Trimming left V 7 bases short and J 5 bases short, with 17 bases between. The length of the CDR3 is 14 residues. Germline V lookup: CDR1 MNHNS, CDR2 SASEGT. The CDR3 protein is CASTPDDERETQYF. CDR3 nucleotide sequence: TGTGCCAGCACCCCTGACGACGAACGGGAGACCCAGTACTTC.